These 30 T cell receptor beta chains share one sample of origin, sequenced in a study of PD-1 and CTLA-4 blockade in melanoma (dated by TCRdb to about 2021). Library generation was performed with the immunoSEQ multiplex PCR assay. This immuneACCESS table, as held by TCRdb, lists in-frame sequences with V and J called but not all clones. Of the missing ones, under half trace to an unresolved V gene in checked studies; the others have no known cause. This sample has about 28,000 clones in its table, and around 90% of those were observed once. The top ten clonotypes cover over 7% of the sample. The starting material was CD8+ T cells from peripheral blood, obtained before anti-PD-1 treatment. All receptors come from a human donor with melanoma.

The gene calls are TRBV19 and TRBJ2-1, with 8 bases that match TRBD1. CDR3 length: 14 amino acids. The ends lost 4 bases at V and 3 bases at J; junction bases unmatched: 2. Germline CDR1 reads LNHDA; CDR2 reads SQIVND (reference sequence). For the CDR3, the DNA is TGTGCCAGTAGTAGGACAGGGTACTACAATGAGCAGTTCTTC. The encoded protein is CASSRTGYYNEQFF.

This chain connects TRBV19 to TRBJ1-1; D gene unclear. This CDR3 has 15 residues. Per the germline V gene, CDR1 is LNHDA and CDR2 is SQIVND (reference sequence). The V end lost 2 bases, the J end lost 0 bases, and 10 bases lay between the germline ends. The CDR3 DNA reads TGTGCCAGTAGTATAATGGACGGAATGAACACTGAAGCTTTCTTT. Translation gives CASSIMDGMNTEAFF. The full variable domain, rest sourced from reference TRBV19 and TRBJ1-1, is DGGITQSPKYLFRKEGQNVTLSCEQNLNHDAMYWYRQDPGQGLRLIYYSQIVNDFQKGDIAEGYSVSREKKESFPLTVTSAQKNPTAFYLCASSIMDGMNTEAFFGQGTRLTVV.

V is TRBV10-3 and J is TRBJ2-1, with 10 bases identical to TRBD1. The CDR3 has 12 amino acids. The trim removed 6 bases at V and 9 bases at J, leaving 2 bases unmatched. Looked up from germline, CDR1 is ENHRY and CDR2 is SYGVKD. The CDR3 reads CAIRGQGIEQFF. CDR3 in DNA: TGTGCCATCAGGGGACAGGGGATTGAGCAGTTCTTC.

The chain is built from TRBV5-8 and TRBJ2-7, with TRBD1 matching over 8 bases. Germline V gene lookup returns CDR1 SGHTS and CDR2 YDEGEE. This CDR3 is 15 amino acids long. Trimming removed 4 bases from V and 3 bases from J; junction bases left unmatched: 9. CDR3 residues: CASSPGQGVLYEQYF. The CDR3 nucleotides are TGTGCCAGCAGCCCCGGACAGGGCGTCCTCTACGAGCAGTACTTC.

J is TRBJ2-5 and V is TRBV13; 7 bases are shared with TRBD1. V lost 6 bases and J lost 1; bases outside the gene matches: 11. Per the germline V gene, CDR1 is PRHDT and CDR2 is FYEKMQ (reference sequence). The CDR3 covers 16 residues. DNA for the CDR3: TGTGCCAGCAGTCCTCCGGGACAGCAGTTCCAAGAGACCCAGTACTTC. Its protein is CASSPPGQQFQETQYF.

This clone was seen just once. The V gene is TRBV20-1, the J gene TRBJ2-1, with D maybe TRBD2 (5 bases). Germline CDR1 reads DFQATT; CDR2 reads SNEGSKA (reference sequence). This CDR3 is built from 11 residues. V shed 3 bases and J shed 10 bases, with 10 bases lying between them. The CDR3, as DNA: TGCAGTGCTAGGGTCGGGGTAGAGCAGTTCTTC. Protein sequence: CSARVGVEQFF.

The chain recombines TRBV7-3 with TRBJ1-1; D not certain. The CDR3 length is 15 residues. V gave up 1 base and J gave up 1 base, with 10 bases separating them. The germline V gene has CDR1 SGHTA and CDR2 FQGTGA. CDR3 loop: CASSLNGEGNTEAFF. CDR3 nucleotides: TGTGCCAGCAGCTTAAACGGTGAGGGGAACACTGAAGCTTTCTTT.

This clone was counted a single time. The chain is built from TRBV19 and TRBJ2-2; TRBD2 agrees at 8 bases. The V gene end was trimmed by 8 bases and the J gene end by 7 bases; junction bases not matched to a gene: 3. Germline assignment: CDR1 LNHDA and CDR2 SQIVND (reference sequence). The CDR3 contains 12 residues. CDR3 region: CASSSGYGELFF. CDR3 nucleotides: TGTGCCAGTTCTAGCGGGTACGGGGAGCTGTTTTTT.

This rearrangement joins TRBV7-9 to TRBJ2-7; 10 bases are shared with TRBD2. V shed 5 bases and J 4 bases; nucleotides not matched to a gene: 5. In germline, CDR1 is SEHNR, CDR2 FQNEAQ (reference sequence). CDR3 length: 14 residues. CDR3 bases: TGTGCCAGCAGCGTCGGGACTAGCGTTTACGAGCAGTACTTC. Translating it yields CASSVGTSVYEQYF.

The rearrangement uses TRBV29-1 and TRBJ2-1; no firm D call. CDR3 length: 12 amino acids. Germline loops: CDR1 SQVTM, CDR2 ANQGSEA. Trimming took 2 bases from V and 4 from J, leaving 6 bases between them. CDR3 nucleotide sequence: TGCAGCGTTGAACGAGAATACAATGAGCAGTTCTTC. It specifies CSVEREYNEQFF.

Written as DNA, the CDR3 is TGTGCCAGCAGTTTACAGTCGATGACAGGGGGTAGTGGCCAGCCCCAGCATTTT. Translation: CASSLQSMTGGSGQPQHF. The gene calls are TRBV28 and TRBJ1-5, with TRBD1 identical over 9 bases. The V gene end was trimmed by 2 bases and the J gene end by 7 bases; junction bases not matched to a gene: 15. Germline V gene sequence: CDR1 MDHEN, CDR2 SYDVKM. The CDR3 loop spans 18 amino acids.

The chain uses TRBV2 and TRBJ2-2; no firm D call. The CDR3 is 15 residues long. Between the trimmed V and J ends, which lost 2 bases and 2 bases, there was a span of 9 bases. CDR1 and CDR2 (germline): SNHLY, FYNNEI. CDR3 nucleotide sequence: TGTGCCAGCAGTGAAACAACAGCCAACACCGGGGAGCTGTTTTTT. Encoded protein: CASSETTANTGELFF.

V usage is TRBV12-3 or TRBV12-4 and J usage is TRBJ2-7; D unclear. The CDR3 covers 12 residues. The ends were cut back, 3 bases at V and 3 bases at J, with 6 bases in the middle. CDR3 residues: CASSFTVYEQYF. In DNA form, the CDR3 reads TGTGCCAGCAGTTTTACTGTCTACGAGCAGTACTTC.

The chain joins TRBV29-1 to TRBJ2-1; no definite D call. CDR1 is SQVTM and CDR2 is ANQGSEA in the germline V gene. There are 15 residues in the CDR3. V was cut by 3 bases and J by 5 bases, with 17 bases left in between. The CDR3 DNA sequence: TGCAGCGTTGATTGGCCGACCCTGGGTGACAATGAGCAGTTCTTC. This translates into CSVDWPTLGDNEQFF.

The chain has TRBV2 and TRBJ1-1; TRBD1 agrees at 9 bases. V shed 9 bases and J 4 bases; nucleotides not matched to a gene: 9. There are 14 residues in the CDR3. CDR1 is SNHLY and CDR2 is FYNNEI in the germline V gene. CDR3 nucleotide sequence: TGTGCCAGATCTGCAACAGGGGGCGGCACTGAAGCTTTCTTT. It encodes CARSATGGGTEAFF.

The rearrangement joins TRBV7-9 to TRBJ2-1; 9 bases agree with TRBD2. Unmatched junction bases numbered 11, after V lost 5 bases and J lost 3 bases. CDR1 is SEHNR, CDR2 FQNEAQ, per germline (reference sequence). The CDR3 runs to 17 residues. CDR3 in DNA: TGTGCCAGCAGCCATTTCCAGGGACTAGCAGACTACAATGAGCAGTTCTTC. This gives the protein CASSHFQGLADYNEQFF. The complete variable domain, with remaining parts taken from reference TRBV7-9 and TRBJ2-1, reads DTGVSQNPRHKITKRGQNVTFRCDPISEHNRLYWYRQTLGQGPEFLTYFQNEAQLEKSRLLSDRFSAERPKGSFSTLEIQRTEQGDSAMYLCASSHFQGLADYNEQFFGPGTRLTVL.

V usage is TRBV7-9 and J usage is TRBJ2-7, with D perhaps matching TRBD1 (7 bases). The germline V gene has CDR1 SEHNR and CDR2 FQNEAQ (reference sequence). The CDR3 loop spans 12 amino acids. V shed 4 bases and J shed 5 bases, with 9 bases lying between them. In nucleotides, the CDR3 is TGTGCCAGCAGCTCAGGGGGGAACGAGCAGTACTTC. This sequence encodes CASSSGGNEQYF.

The chain couples TRBV4-2 to TRBJ1-4, with D uncertain. The germline CDR1 and CDR2 sequences are LGHNA and YNFKEQ. CDR3 length: 12 residues. Between the trimmed V and J ends, which lost 4 bases and 8 bases, there was a span of 8 bases. This CDR3 is CASSPDGEKLFF. The CDR3 DNA reads as TGTGCCAGCAGCCCGGATGGAGAAAAACTGTTTTTT.

The chain carries TRBV7-8 and TRBJ2-2, with TRBD2 matching 8 bases. V lost 3 bases to trimming and J lost 4 bases; unmatched junction nucleotides: 4. The CDR3 has 15 amino acids. Germline CDR1 and CDR2: SGHVS and FQNEAQ. This CDR3 reads CASSFRLATTGELFF. The CDR3 DNA reads TGTGCCAGCAGCTTTAGACTAGCGACCACCGGGGAGCTGTTTTTT.

This clone was counted only a few times. The rearrangement links TRBV19 to TRBJ1-1, with D hard to call. The CDR3 runs to 14 residues. Germline CDR1 reads LNHDA; CDR2 reads SQIVND (reference sequence). Trimming removed 3 bases at V and 0 bases at J, with 8 bases between. The CDR3 sequence: CASSISDMNTEAFF. CDR3 sequence (DNA): TGTGCCAGTAGTATTTCGGATATGAACACTGAAGCTTTCTTT.

This clone was seen once. This sequence joins TRBV4-2 and TRBJ1-6, with TRBD1 matching over 8 bases. The CDR3 contains 18 residues. Looked up from germline, CDR1 is LGHNA and CDR2 is YNFKEQ. The ends lost 0 bases at V and 7 bases at J; junction bases unmatched: 11. CDR3 amino acids: CASSQDQGQVPMNSPLHF. The CDR3 DNA is TGTGCCAGCAGCCAAGATCAGGGACAGGTTCCAATGAATTCACCCCTCCACTTT.

The CDR3: CASSLGWTGAGELFF. The CDR3 region has the DNA TGCGCCAGCAGCTTGGGGTGGACAGGGGCCGGGGAGCTGTTTTTT. The chain couples TRBV5-1 to TRBJ2-2; 9 bases align to TRBD1. This CDR3 contains 15 residues. Germline V gene data show CDR1 as SGHRS and CDR2 as YFSETQ. The ends lost 0 bases at V and 6 bases at J; junction bases unmatched: 3.

The chain joins TRBV11-2 to TRBJ2-5; D unresolved. Germline V gene sequence: CDR1 SGHAT, CDR2 FQNNGV. V was shortened by 5 bases and J by 3 bases, with 7 bases between the two germline ends. CDR3 length: 12 residues. CDR3 in amino acids: CASSRTEETQYF. The CDR3 DNA sequence: TGTGCCAGCAGCCGAACTGAAGAGACCCAGTACTTC.

This clone was seen a few times. The genes are TRBV6-5 and TRBJ1-1; TRBD1 matches at 8 bases. Germline trimming cut 2 bases from V and 1 base from J; bases unmatched to any gene: 0. This CDR3 has 14 residues. Germline V gene lookup returns CDR1 MNHEY and CDR2 SVGAGI. CDR3 coding DNA: TGTGCCAGCAGTTACGGGACAGGGAACACTGAAGCTTTCTTT. Its translation is CASSYGTGNTEAFF.

This clone has just one count. The J gene is TRBJ2-7, the V gene TRBV7-6, with 9 bases lining up with TRBD1. V shed 3 bases and J 3 bases; nucleotides not matched to a gene: 3. Germline V gene lookup returns CDR1 SGHVS and CDR2 FNYEAQ. This CDR3 is built from 14 residues. DNA for the CDR3: TGTGCCAGCAGCTTGGGACAGGGACTCTACGAGCAGTACTTC. It codes for CASSLGQGLYEQYF.

The rearrangement links TRBV29-1 to TRBJ2-7; 12 positions agree with TRBD2. V was pared by 3 bases and J by 1 base, with 7 bases of the junction left unmatched. In germline, CDR1 is SQVTM, CDR2 ANQGSEA. CDR3 size: 16 residues. Written as DNA, the CDR3 is TGCAGCGTTGACCCAGGACTAGCGGGGAAATCCTACGAGCAGTACTTC. Translation: CSVDPGLAGKSYEQYF.

CDR3 loop: CASGLRDNYYEQYF. The CDR3 coding sequence is TGTGCCAGCGGTCTGAGGGACAACTACTACGAGCAGTACTTC. The chain combines TRBV27 with TRBJ2-7, with TRBD1 as a possible D gene (6 bases). The CDR3 consists of 14 residues. CDR1 MNHEY and CDR2 SMNVEV come from the germline V gene (reference sequence). The ends were cut back, 8 bases at V and 3 bases at J, with 17 bases in the middle.

The chain carries TRBV19 and TRBJ2-7; D might be TRBD1 (6 bases). Germline CDR1 LNHDA, CDR2 SQIVND (reference sequence). The CDR3 loop spans 13 amino acids. V was clipped by 6 bases and J by 5 bases, with 14 bases between them. This CDR3 is CASRESRQDEQYF. The CDR3 DNA follows: TGTGCCAGTAGGGAATCCAGACAGGACGAGCAGTACTTC.

This clone was seen a single time. V and J are TRBV6-2 or TRBV6-3 and TRBJ2-3; the match to TRBD1 covers 10 bases. Germline V lookup: CDR1 MNHEY, CDR2 SVGEGT. CDR3 length: 16 residues. V shed 5 bases, J shed 1 base, and the junction held 6 bases outside the gene matches. The DNA for the CDR3 is TGTGCCAGCAGTCATACCGGGACAGGGGGCACAGATACGCAGTATTTT. This encodes CASSHTGTGGTDTQYF.

The J gene is TRBJ1-2, the V gene TRBV11-2; D uncertain. V was pared by 0 bases and J by 0 bases, with 8 bases between. CDR1 and CDR2 from the germline V gene are SGHAT and FQNNGV. The CDR3 covers 15 residues. The CDR3 DNA reads TGTGCCAGCAGCTTAGATATCCGGGCTAACTATGGCTACACCTTC. Translated: CASSLDIRANYGYTF. The full variable domain, in which reference TRBV11-2 and TRBJ1-2 provide the parts outside the CDR3, is EAGVAQSPRYKIIEKRQSVAFWCNPISGHATLYWYQQILGQGPKLLIQFQNNGVVDDSQLPKDRFSAERLKGVDSTLKIQPAKLEDSAVYLCASSLDIRANYGYTFGSGTRLTVV.